A single sample gave rise to the 3 T cell receptor beta chains below, sequenced in a study of siplizumab effects on memory and regulatory T cells. The table came from immunoSEQ multiplex PCR; TCRdb's copy has only in-frame clones and leaves some out. The table lists about 100,000 clones, more than 85% of them singletons. The sequencing input was CD4+ T cells sorted from blood. These TCRs come from a human donor in good health.

This clone has just a few counts. The rearrangement uses TRBV28 and TRBJ1-5; tentatively, D is TRBD1 (6 bases). CDR3 length: 14 residues. Germline lookup yields CDR1 MDHEN and CDR2 SYDVKM. V shed 8 bases and J shed 6 bases, with 17 bases lying between them. The DNA of the CDR3 is TGTGCCAGCCTCGAAGGAGGGGGGAGTCAGCCCCAGCATTTT. Its protein product is CASLEGGGSQPQHF.

This chain joins TRBV27 and TRBJ2-2; D is perhaps TRBD1 (6 bases). V lost 2 bases to trimming and J lost 1 base, with 14 bases between them. CDR1 is MNHEY and CDR2 is SMNVEV in the germline V gene (reference sequence). The CDR3 loop spans 17 amino acids. DNA of the CDR3: TGTGCCAGCAGTTTAGACCAGGGGCGGCTGAACACCGGGGAGCTGTTTTTT. This sequence encodes CASSLDQGRLNTGELFF.

The chain couples TRBV29-1 to TRBJ1-6; D is ambiguous. The V end lost 4 bases, the J end lost 3 bases, and 7 bases lay between the germline ends. The CDR3 consists of 13 residues. Germline V gene lookup returns CDR1 SQVTM and CDR2 ANQGSEA. The CDR3 sequence: CSVVFFYNSPLHF. The CDR3 DNA sequence: TGCAGCGTTGTATTCTTCTATAATTCACCCCTCCACTTT.